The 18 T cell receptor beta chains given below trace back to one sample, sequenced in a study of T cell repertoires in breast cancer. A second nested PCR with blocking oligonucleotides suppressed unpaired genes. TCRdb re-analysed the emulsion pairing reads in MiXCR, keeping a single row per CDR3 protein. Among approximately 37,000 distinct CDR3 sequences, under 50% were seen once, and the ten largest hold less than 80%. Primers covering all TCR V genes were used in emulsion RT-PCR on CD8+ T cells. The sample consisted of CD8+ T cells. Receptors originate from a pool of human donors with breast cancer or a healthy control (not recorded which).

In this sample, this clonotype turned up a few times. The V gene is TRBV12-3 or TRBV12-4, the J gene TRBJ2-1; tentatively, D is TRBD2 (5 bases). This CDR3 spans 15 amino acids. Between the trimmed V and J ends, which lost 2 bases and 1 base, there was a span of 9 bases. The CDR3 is CASSLRLASYNEQFF. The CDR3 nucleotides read TGTGCCAGCAGTTTAAGGCTAGCTTCCTACAATGAGCAGTTCTTC.

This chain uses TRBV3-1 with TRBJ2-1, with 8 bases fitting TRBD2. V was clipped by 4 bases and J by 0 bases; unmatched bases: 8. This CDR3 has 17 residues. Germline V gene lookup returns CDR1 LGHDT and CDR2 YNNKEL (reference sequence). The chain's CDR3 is CASSPRVSGVSYNEQFF. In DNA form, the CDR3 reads TGTGCCAGCAGCCCCCGGGTTAGCGGGGTCTCCTACAATGAGCAGTTCTTC.

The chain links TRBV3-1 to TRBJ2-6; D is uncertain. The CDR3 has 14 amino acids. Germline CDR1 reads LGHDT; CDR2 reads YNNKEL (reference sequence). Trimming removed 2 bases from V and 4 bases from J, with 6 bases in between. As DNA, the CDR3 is TGTGCCAGCAGCCAAAAAGGGGGGGCCAACGTCCTGACTTTC. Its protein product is CASSQKGGANVLTF.

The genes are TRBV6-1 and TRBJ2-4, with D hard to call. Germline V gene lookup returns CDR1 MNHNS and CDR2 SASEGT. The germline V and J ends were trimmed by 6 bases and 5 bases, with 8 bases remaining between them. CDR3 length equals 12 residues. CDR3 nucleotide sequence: TGTGCCAGCAGCCCCCCAGAAAACATTCAGTACTTC. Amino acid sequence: CASSPPENIQYF.

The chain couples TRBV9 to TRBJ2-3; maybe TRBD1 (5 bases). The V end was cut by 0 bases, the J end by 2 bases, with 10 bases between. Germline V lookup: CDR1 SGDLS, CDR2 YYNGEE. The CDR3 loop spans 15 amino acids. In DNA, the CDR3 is TGTGCCAGCAGCGTAGATAGGGGATTCACAGATACGCAGTATTTT. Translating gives CASSVDRGFTDTQYF.

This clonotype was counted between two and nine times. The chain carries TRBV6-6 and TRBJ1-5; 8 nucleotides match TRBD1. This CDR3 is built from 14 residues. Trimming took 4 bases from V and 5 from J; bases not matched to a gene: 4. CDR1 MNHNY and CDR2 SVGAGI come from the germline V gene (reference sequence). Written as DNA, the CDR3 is TGTGCCAGCAGTTCAAAGACAGGGGATCAGCCCCAGCATTTT. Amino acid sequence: CASSSKTGDQPQHF.

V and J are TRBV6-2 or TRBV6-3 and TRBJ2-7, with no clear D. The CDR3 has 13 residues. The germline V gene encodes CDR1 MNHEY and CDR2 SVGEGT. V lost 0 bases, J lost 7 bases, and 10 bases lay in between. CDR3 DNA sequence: TGTGCCAGCAGTTACTCGGCCTGGGCGGAGCAGTACTTC. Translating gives CASSYSAWAEQYF.

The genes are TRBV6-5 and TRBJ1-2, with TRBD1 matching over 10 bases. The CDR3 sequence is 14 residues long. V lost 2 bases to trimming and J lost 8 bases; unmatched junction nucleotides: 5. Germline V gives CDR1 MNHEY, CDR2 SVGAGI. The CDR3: CASSYGTGVLGYTF. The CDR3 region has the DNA TGTGCCAGCAGTTACGGGACAGGGGTTTTGGGCTACACCTTC.

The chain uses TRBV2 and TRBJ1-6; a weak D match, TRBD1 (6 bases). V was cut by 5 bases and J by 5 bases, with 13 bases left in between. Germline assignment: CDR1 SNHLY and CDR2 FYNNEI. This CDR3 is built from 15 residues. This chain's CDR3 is CASSTQGRDNSPLHF. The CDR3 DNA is TGTGCCAGCAGTACACAGGGTCGGGATAATTCACCCCTCCACTTT. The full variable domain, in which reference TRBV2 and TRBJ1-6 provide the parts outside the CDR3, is EPEVTQTPSHQVTQMGQEVILRCVPISNHLYFYWYRQILGQKVEFLVSFYNNEISEKSEIFDDQFSVERPDGSNFTLKIRSTKLEDSAMYFCASSTQGRDNSPLHFGNGTRLTVT.

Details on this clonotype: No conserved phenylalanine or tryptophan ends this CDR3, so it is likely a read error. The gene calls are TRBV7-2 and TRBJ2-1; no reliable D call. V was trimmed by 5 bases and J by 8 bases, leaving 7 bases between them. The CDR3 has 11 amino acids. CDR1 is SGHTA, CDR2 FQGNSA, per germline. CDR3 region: CASSTFYEQFS. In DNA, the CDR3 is TGTGCCAGCAGCACTTTCTATGAGCAGTTCTCC.

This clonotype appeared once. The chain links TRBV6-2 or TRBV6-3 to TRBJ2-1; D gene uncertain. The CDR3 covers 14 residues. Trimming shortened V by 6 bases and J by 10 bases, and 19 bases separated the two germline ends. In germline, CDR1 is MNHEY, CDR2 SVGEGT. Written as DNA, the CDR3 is TGTGCCAGCAGATTATACAGCTCCTACGACGAGCAGTTCTTC. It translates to CASRLYSSYDEQFF.

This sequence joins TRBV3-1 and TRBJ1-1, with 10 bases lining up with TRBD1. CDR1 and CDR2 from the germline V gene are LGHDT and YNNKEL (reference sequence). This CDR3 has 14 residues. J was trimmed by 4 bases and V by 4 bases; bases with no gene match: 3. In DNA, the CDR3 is TGTGCCAGCAGCCCGGGACAGGGGAGCACTGAAGCTTTCTTT. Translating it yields CASSPGQGSTEAFF.

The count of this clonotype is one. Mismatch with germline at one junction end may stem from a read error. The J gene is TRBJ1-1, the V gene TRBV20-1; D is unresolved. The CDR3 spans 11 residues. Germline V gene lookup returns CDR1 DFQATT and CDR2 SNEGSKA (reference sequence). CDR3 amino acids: CSASRNTEASF. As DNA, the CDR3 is TGCAGTGCTAGCCGGAACACTGAAGCTTCCTTT.

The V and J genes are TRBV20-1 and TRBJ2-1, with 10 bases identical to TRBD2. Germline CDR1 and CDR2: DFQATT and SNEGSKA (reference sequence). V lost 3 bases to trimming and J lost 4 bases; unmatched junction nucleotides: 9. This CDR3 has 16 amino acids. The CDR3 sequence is CSARDPGTSAYNEQFF. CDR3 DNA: TGCAGTGCTAGGGACCCCGGGACTAGCGCTTACAATGAGCAGTTCTTC.

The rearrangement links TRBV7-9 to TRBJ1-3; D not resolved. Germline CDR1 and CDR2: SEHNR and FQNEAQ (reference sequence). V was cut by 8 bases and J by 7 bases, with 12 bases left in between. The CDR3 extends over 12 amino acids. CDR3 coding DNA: TGTGCCAGCGGTTCAAACCCGAACACCATATATTTT. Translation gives CASGSNPNTIYF. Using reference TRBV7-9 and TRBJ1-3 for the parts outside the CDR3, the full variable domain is DTGVSQNPRHKITKRGQNVTFRCDPISEHNRLYWYRQTLGQGPEFLTYFQNEAQLEKSRLLSDRFSAERPKGSFSTLEIQRTEQGDSAMYLCASGSNPNTIYFGEGSWLTVV.

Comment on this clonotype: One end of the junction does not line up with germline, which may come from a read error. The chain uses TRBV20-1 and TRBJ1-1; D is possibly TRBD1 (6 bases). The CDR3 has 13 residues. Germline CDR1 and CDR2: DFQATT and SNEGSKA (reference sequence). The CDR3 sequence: CGASTGSRIEAFF. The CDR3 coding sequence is TGCGGTGCTAGTACAGGGAGTAGGATTGAAGCTTTCTTT.

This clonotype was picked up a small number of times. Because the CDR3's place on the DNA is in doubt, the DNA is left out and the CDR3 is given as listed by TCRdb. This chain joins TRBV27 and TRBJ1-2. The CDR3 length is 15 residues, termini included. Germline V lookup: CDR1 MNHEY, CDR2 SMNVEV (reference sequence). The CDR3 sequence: CASSSSGRRNYGYTF.

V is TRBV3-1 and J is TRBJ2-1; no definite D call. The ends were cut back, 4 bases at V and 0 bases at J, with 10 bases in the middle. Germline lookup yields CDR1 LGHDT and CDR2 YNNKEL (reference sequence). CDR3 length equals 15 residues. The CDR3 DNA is TGTGCCAGCAGCCCATTGGAAGACTCCTACAATGAGCAGTTCTTC. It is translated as CASSPLEDSYNEQFF.